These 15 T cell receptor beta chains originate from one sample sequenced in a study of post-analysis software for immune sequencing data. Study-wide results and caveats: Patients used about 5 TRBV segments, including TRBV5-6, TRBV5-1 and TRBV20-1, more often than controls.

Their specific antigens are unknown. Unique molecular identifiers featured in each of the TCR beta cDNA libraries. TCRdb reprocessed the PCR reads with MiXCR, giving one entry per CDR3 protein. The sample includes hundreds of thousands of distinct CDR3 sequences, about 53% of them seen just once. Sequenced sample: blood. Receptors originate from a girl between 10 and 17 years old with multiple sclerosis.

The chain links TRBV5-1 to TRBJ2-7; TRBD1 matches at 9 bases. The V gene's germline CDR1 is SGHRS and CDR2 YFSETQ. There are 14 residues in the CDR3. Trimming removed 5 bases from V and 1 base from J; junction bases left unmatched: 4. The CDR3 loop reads CASRSGQGSYEQYF. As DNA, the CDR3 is TGCGCCAGCAGGTCGGGACAGGGATCCTACGAGCAGTACTTC. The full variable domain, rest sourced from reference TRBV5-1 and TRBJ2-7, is KAGVTQTPRYLIKTRGQQVTLSCSPISGHRSVSWYQQTPGQGLQFLFEYFSETQRNKGNFPGRFSGRQFSNSRSEMNVSTLELGDSALYLCASRSGQGSYEQYFGPGTRLTVT.

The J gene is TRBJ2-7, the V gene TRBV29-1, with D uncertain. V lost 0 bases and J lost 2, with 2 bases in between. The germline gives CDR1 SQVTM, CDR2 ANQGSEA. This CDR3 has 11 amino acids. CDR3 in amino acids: CSVEDPYEQYF. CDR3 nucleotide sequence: TGCAGCGTTGAAGATCCCTACGAGCAGTACTTC.

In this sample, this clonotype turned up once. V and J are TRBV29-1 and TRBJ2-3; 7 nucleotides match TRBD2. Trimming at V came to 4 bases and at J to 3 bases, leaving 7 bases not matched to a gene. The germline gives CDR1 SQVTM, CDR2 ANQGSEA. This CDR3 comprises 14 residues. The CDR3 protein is CSVAGGSKTDTQYF. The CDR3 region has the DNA TGCAGCGTTGCCGGGGGGAGTAAAACAGATACGCAGTATTTT.

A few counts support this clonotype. CDR3 residues: CASSQVSGRLYEQYF. The DNA for the CDR3 is TGCGCCAGCAGCCAAGTTTCAGGCAGACTCTACGAGCAGTACTTC. V usage is TRBV4-1 and J usage is TRBJ2-7; D is uncertain. Trimming shortened V by 1 base and J by 3 bases, and 13 bases separated the two germline ends. The CDR3 spans 15 residues. In germline, CDR1 is MGHRA, CDR2 YSYEKL.

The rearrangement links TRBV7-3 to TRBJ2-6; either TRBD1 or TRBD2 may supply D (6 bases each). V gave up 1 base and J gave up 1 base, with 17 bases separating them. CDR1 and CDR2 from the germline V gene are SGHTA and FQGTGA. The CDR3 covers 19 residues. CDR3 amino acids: CASSLSRGGQNSGANVLTF. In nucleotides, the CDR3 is TGTGCCAGCAGCTTAAGCCGTGGGGGGCAGAATTCTGGGGCCAACGTCCTGACTTTC. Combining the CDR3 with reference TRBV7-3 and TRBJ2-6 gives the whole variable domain GAGVSQTPSNKVTEKGKYVELRCDPISGHTALYWYRQSLGQGPEFLIYFQGTGAADDSGLPNDRFFAVRPEGSVSTLKIQRTERGDSAVYLCASSLSRGGQNSGANVLTFGAGSRLTVL.

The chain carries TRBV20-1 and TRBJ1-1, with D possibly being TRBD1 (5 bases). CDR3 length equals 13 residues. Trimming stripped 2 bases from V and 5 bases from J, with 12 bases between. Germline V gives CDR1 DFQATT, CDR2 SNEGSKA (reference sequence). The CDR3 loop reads CSARLGARTEAFF. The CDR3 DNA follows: TGCAGTGCTAGATTAGGGGCCCGGACTGAAGCTTTCTTT.

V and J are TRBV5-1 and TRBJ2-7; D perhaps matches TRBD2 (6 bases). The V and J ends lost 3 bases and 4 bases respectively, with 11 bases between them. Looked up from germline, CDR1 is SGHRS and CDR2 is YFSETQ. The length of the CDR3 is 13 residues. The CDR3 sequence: CASSWDSGYEQYF. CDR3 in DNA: TGCGCCAGCAGCTGGGACTCTGGGTACGAGCAGTACTTC.

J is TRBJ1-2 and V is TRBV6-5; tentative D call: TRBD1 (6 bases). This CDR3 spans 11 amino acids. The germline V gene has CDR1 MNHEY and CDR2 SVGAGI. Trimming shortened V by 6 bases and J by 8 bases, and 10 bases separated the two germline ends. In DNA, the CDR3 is TGTGCCAGCAGACAGGGTTCCGGCTACACCTTC. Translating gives CASRQGSGYTF.

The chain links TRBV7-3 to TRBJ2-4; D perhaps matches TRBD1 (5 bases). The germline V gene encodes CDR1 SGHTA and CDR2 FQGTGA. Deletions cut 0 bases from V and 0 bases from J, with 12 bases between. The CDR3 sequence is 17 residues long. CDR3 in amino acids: CASSLTDSRLAKNIQYF. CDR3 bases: TGTGCCAGCAGCTTAACTGACAGTCGTCTAGCCAAAAACATTCAGTACTTC.

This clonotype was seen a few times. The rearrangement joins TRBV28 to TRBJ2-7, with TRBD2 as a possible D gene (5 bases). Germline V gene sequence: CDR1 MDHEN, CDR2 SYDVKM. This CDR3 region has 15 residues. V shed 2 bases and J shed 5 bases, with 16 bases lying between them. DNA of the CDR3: TGTGCCAGCAGTTTACCCGGGGATACCTCGGACGAGCAGTACTTC. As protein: CASSLPGDTSDEQYF.

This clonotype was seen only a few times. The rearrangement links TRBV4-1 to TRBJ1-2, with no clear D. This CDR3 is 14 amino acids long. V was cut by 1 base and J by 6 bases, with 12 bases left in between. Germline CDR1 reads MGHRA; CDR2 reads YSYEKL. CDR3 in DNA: TGCGCCAGCAGCCAAGTCGGCAGTCAGCATGGCTACACCTTC. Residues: CASSQVGSQHGYTF.

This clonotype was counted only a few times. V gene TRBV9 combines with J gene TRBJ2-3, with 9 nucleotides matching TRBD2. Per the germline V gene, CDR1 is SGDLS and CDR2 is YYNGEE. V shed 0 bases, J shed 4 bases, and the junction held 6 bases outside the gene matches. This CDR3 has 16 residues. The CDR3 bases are TGTGCCAGCAGCGTAGCCCCTAGCGGGGACCCAGATACGCAGTATTTT. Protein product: CASSVAPSGDPDTQYF.

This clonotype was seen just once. In DNA, the CDR3 is TGTGCCAGCAGCGCGCATTACAATGAGCAGTTCTTC. It codes for CASSAHYNEQFF. The chain combines TRBV5-5 with TRBJ2-1; D not certain. This CDR3 comprises 12 residues. The V gene lost 4 bases and the J gene lost 4 bases, with 6 bases spanning the gap. The germline gives CDR1 SGHKS, CDR2 YYEKEE (reference sequence). The variable domain in full, with the rest retrieved from reference TRBV5-5 and TRBJ2-1, is DAGVTQSPTHLIKTRGQQVTLRCSPISGHKSVSWYQQVLGQGPQFIFQYYEKEERGRGNFPDRFSARQFPNYSSELNVNALLLGDSALYLCASSAHYNEQFFGPGTRLTVL.

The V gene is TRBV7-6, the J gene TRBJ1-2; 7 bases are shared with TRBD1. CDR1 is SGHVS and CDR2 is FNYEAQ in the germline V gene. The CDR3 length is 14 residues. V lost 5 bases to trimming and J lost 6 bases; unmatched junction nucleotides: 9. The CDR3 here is CASSTPGQGDGYTF. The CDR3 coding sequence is TGTGCCAGCAGCACTCCGGGGCAGGGGGATGGCTACACCTTC.

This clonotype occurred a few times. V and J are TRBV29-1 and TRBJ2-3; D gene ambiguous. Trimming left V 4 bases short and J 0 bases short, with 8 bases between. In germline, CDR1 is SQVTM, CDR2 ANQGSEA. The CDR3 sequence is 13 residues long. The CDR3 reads CSVVLLSTDTQYF. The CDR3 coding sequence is TGCAGCGTTGTTTTGCTGAGCACAGATACGCAGTATTTT.